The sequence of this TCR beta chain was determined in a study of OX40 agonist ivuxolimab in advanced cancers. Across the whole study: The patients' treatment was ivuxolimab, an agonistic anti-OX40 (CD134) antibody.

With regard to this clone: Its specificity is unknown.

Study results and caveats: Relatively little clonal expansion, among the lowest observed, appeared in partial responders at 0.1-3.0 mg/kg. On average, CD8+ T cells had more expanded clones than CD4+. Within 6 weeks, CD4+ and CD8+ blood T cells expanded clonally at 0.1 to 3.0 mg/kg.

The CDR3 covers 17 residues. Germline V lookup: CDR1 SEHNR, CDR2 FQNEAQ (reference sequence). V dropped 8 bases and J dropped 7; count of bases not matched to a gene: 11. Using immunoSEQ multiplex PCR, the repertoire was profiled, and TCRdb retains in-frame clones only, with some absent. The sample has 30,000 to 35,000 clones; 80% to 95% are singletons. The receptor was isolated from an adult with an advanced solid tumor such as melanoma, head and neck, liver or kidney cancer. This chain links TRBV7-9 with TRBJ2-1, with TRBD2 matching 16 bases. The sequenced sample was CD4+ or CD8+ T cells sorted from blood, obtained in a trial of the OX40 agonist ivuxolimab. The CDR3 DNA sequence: TGTGCCAGCGGAAACATTCCGGGACTAGCGGGAGGGAATGAGCAGTTCTTC. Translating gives CASGNIPGLAGGNEQFF.